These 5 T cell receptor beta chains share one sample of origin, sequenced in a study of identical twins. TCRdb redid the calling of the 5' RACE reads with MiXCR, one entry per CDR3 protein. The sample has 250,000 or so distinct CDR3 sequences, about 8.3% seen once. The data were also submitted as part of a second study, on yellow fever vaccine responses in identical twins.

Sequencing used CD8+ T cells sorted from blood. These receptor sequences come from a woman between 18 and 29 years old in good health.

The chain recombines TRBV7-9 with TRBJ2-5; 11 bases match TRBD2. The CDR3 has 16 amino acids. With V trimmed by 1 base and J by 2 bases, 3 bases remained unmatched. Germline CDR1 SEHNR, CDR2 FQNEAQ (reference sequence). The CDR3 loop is CASSLEVAGGQETQYF. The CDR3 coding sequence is TGTGCCAGCAGCTTAGAGGTAGCGGGGGGGCAAGAGACCCAGTACTTC.

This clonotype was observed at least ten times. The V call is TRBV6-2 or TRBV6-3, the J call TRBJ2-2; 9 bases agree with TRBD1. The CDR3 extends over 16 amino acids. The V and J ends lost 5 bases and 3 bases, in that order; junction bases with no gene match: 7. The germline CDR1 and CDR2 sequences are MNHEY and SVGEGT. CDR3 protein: CASSSRDREYTGELFF. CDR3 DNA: TGTGCCAGCAGTAGCCGGGACAGGGAGTACACCGGGGAGCTGTTTTTT.

DNA for the CDR3: TGTGCCAGCAGTTACTCTGACCTATTCACAGATACGCAGTATTTT. Protein product: CASSYSDLFTDTQYF. This sequence joins TRBV6-5 and TRBJ2-3; no firm D call. Germline-derived CDR1 and CDR2 are MNHEY and SVGAGI. Trimming removed 0 bases from V and 2 bases from J, with 9 bases in between. The CDR3 is 15 amino acids.

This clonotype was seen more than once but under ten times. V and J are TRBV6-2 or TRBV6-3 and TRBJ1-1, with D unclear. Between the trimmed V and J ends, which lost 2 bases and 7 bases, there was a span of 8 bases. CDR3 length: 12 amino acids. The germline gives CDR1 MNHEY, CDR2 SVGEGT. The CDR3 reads CASSYPSGEAFF. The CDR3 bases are TGTGCCAGCAGTTACCCCTCGGGTGAAGCTTTCTTT.

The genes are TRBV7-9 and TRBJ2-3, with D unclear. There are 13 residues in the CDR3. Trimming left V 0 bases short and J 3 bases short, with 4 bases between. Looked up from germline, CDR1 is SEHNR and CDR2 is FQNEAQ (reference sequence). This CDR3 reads CASSLAETDTQYF. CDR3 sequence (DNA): TGTGCCAGCAGCTTAGCCGAGACAGATACGCAGTATTTT.